Listed below are T cell receptor beta chains from one sample, sequenced in a study of blood T cells in healthy people across ages. TCRdb reanalysed the 5' RACE reads using MiXCR and keeps one entry per CDR3 protein. The table includes fewer than 800,000 distinct CDR3 sequences, around 20% detected once. Source material: blood. These receptors were taken from a man in his 70s in good health. The CDR3 runs from the conserved cysteine through the conserved F or W. The D gene is left open where the match is weak. The size entry is marked missing in some rows and otherwise reads once, few, many or a size class.

j_call: TRBJ1-1
d_call: NA
clone_size: NA
v_call: TRBV5-5
cdr3_aa: CASSYVRNTEAFF
cdr3_nt: TGTGCCAGCAGCTACGTCCGTAACACTGAAGCTTTCTTT

j_call: TRBJ2-6
d_call: NA
clone_size: NA
v_call: TRBV9
cdr3_aa: CASSVGGGGVLTF
cdr3_nt: TGTGCCAGCAGCGTAGGGGGAGGCGGCGTCCTGACTTTC

j_call: TRBJ2-3
d_call: TRBD1
clone_size: NA
v_call: TRBV7-2
cdr3_aa: CASSRGGQSTDTQYF
cdr3_nt: TGTGCCAGCAGCCGAGGGGGACAGAGCACAGATACGCAGTATTTT

j_call: TRBJ2-5
d_call: NA
clone_size: NA
v_call: TRBV20-1
cdr3_aa: CSAGAGPVLQETQYF
cdr3_nt: TGCAGTGCTGGGGCCGGGCCCGTTCTCCAAGAGACCCAGTACTTC

j_call: TRBJ2-7
d_call: NA
clone_size: NA
v_call: TRBV9
cdr3_aa: CASSVGRNGYEQYF
cdr3_nt: TGTGCCAGCAGCGTAGGAAGGAACGGCTACGAGCAGTACTTC

j_call: TRBJ1-1
d_call: TRBD1
clone_size: NA
v_call: TRBV7-3
cdr3_aa: CASSAQGGADTEAFF
cdr3_nt: TGTGCCAGCAGCGCTCAAGGGGGCGCGGACACTGAAGCTTTCTTT

j_call: TRBJ2-1
d_call: TRBD2
clone_size: NA
v_call: TRBV3-1
cdr3_aa: CASSQFPSGRSYNEQFF
cdr3_nt: TGTGCCAGCAGCCAATTTCCTAGCGGAAGGAGTTACAATGAGCAGTTCTTC

j_call: TRBJ2-5
d_call: TRBD1
clone_size: NA
v_call: TRBV4-1
cdr3_aa: CASSQTTGLPQETQYF
cdr3_nt: TGCGCCAGCAGCCAAACGACAGGGTTGCCCCAAGAGACCCAGTACTTC

j_call: TRBJ2-3
d_call: TRBD2
clone_size: NA
v_call: TRBV5-1
cdr3_aa: CASSLVAGDSTDTQYF
cdr3_nt: TGCGCCAGCAGCTTGGTTGCGGGAGACAGCACAGATACGCAGTATTTT

j_call: TRBJ2-1
d_call: NA
clone_size: few
v_call: TRBV29-1
cdr3_aa: CSVDGGGGIHNEQFF
cdr3_nt: TGCAGCGTTGATGGGGGCGGCGGGATCCACAATGAGCAGTTCTTC

j_call: TRBJ2-5
d_call: NA
clone_size: NA
v_call: TRBV20-1
cdr3_aa: CSAKVAGSQETQYF
cdr3_nt: TGCAGTGCTAAGGTTGCGGGGAGCCAAGAGACCCAGTACTTC